A single sample gave rise to the 12 T cell receptor beta chains below, sequenced in a study of cytomegalovirus exposure and HLA in healthy donors. It was with 60 Vbeta and 13 Jbeta primers that the PCR ran. The assay was immunoSEQ multiplex PCR, and TCRdb's table has in-frame clones only and misses some. In the table there are some 170,000 clones, just over 70% of which are singletons. Source material: PBMCs. Receptors originate from a human donor in good health.

This rearrangement joins TRBV12-5 to TRBJ2-5; D may be TRBD2 (5 bases). The J call may be faulty, since TRBJ2-7 better matches the DNA end. The germline gives CDR1 LGHNT, CDR2 FRNRAP. There are 13 residues in the CDR3. The CDR3 region has the DNA TGTGCTAGTGGCCGGGATGAGGGCGACGAGCAGTACTTC. This codes for CASGRDEGDEQYF.

This clone turned up a few times. The missing conserved phenylalanine or tryptophan at the end of this CDR3 makes a read error likely. No DNA is shown, since the ends of the CDR3 on it are uncertain; the CDR3 is the one TCRdb lists. This rearrangement joins TRBV20-1 to TRBJ2-6; no DNA check was done on the table's D call, TRBD1. Termini included, the CDR3 measures 9 amino acids. Per germline, CDR1 DFQATT and CDR2 SNEGSKA (reference sequence). The CDR3 loop reads CSARDHRDV.

The chain joins TRBV5-4 to TRBJ1-2, with 8 bases matching TRBD1. Germline-derived CDR1 and CDR2 are SGHNT and YYREEE (reference sequence). J was trimmed by 3 bases and V by 4 bases; bases with no gene match: 2. The CDR3 loop spans 13 amino acids. The CDR3 nucleotides read TGTGCCAGCAGCCCGGGACAGGACTATGGCTACACCTTC. This encodes CASSPGQDYGYTF.

CDR3 in amino acids: CASSARSTVAYEQYF. CDR3 coding DNA: TGTGCCAGCAGTGCAAGATCGACAGTAGCCTACGAGCAGTACTTC. The chain has TRBV2 and TRBJ2-7, with TRBD1 as a possible D gene (5 bases). The germline gives CDR1 SNHLY, CDR2 FYNNEI. CDR3 size: 15 residues. V shed 4 bases and J shed 2 bases, with 15 bases lying between them.

Only one count was recorded for this clone. The chain has TRBV19 and TRBJ1-5, with a possible D match to TRBD1 (6 bases). The CDR3 covers 15 residues. V was clipped by 10 bases and J by 0 bases, with 16 bases between them. The germline gives CDR1 LNHDA, CDR2 SQIVND (reference sequence). Written as DNA, the CDR3 is TGTGCCACTGGGCTACAGGGCTATAGCAATCAGCCCCAGCATTTT. It codes for CATGLQGYSNQPQHF.

For this clone: Sequence at one end of the junction differs from germline and may be a read error. The chain combines TRBV7-7 with TRBJ2-7; perhaps TRBD2 as D (5 bases). Per the germline V gene, CDR1 is SSHAT and CDR2 is FNYEAQ (reference sequence). This CDR3 comprises 14 residues. The CDR3 reads CASSAEVGSYEQYF. CDR3 nucleotides: TGTGCTAGCAGCGCAGAGGTGGGGAGCTACGAGCAGTACTTC.

V gene TRBV7-2 combines with J gene TRBJ2-1; D is undetermined. The CDR3 loop spans 13 amino acids. Germline loops: CDR1 SGHTA, CDR2 FQGNSA. Trimming left V 4 bases short and J 8 bases short, with 12 bases between. This CDR3 is CASSSRHLDEQFF. The CDR3 DNA is TGTGCCAGCAGCTCCCGACATTTGGATGAGCAGTTCTTC. The complete variable domain, with remaining parts taken from reference TRBV7-2 and TRBJ2-1, reads GAGVSQSPSNKVTEKGKDVELRCDPISGHTALYWYRQSLGQGLEFLIYFQGNSAPDKSGLPSDRFSAERTGGSVSTLTIQRTQQEDSAVYLCASSSRHLDEQFFGPGTRLTVL.

CDR3 in DNA: TGTGCCAGCAGTGCTCAGGGGGCCGAGAACACTGAAGCTTTCTTT. Translated: CASSAQGAENTEAFF. This chain joins TRBV27 and TRBJ1-1; 8 bases line up with TRBD1. Per germline, CDR1 MNHEY and CDR2 SMNVEV (reference sequence). CDR3 length: 15 residues. The J segment lost 1 base and the V segment lost 5 bases, leaving 6 bases of the junction unmatched.

The CDR3 protein is CASRNTRDRSYEQYF. CDR3 DNA sequence: TGTGCCAGTAGGAACACCCGGGACAGGTCCTACGAGCAGTACTTC. This chain links TRBV19 with TRBJ2-7; TRBD1 matches at 8 bases. CDR3 length: 15 residues. CDR1 and CDR2 (germline): LNHDA, SQIVND (reference sequence). The V segment lost 6 bases and the J segment 1 base; nucleotides outside the gene matches: 8. Full variable domain (outside the CDR3, taken from reference TRBV19 and TRBJ2-7): DGGITQSPKYLFRKEGQNVTLSCEQNLNHDAMYWYRQDPGQGLRLIYYSQIVNDFQKGDIAEGYSVSREKKESFPLTVTSAQKNPTAFYLCASRNTRDRSYEQYFGPGTRLTVT.

The rearrangement joins TRBV7-9 to TRBJ1-1, with 7 bases lining up with TRBD1. Germline lookup yields CDR1 SEHNR and CDR2 FQNEAQ (reference sequence). V gave up 5 bases and J gave up 7 bases; unmatched junction bases: 10. This CDR3 region has 14 residues. CDR3 DNA: TGTGCCAGCAGCCCACTGACAGGGAAGGGTGAAGCTTTCTTT. It codes for CASSPLTGKGEAFF.

This clone was observed a handful of times. The chain is built from TRBV7-9 and TRBJ1-1, with a weak D call TRBD1 (6 bases). The germline V gene encodes CDR1 SEHNR and CDR2 FQNEAQ (reference sequence). This CDR3 comprises 14 residues. V lost 1 base to trimming and J lost 1 base, with 7 bases between them. The CDR3 DNA sequence: TGTGCCAGCAGCTTAGAGACAGGGAACACTGAAGCTTTCTTT. This translates into CASSLETGNTEAFF.

CDR3 sequence reads: CASSQALRNRGNTEAFF. Written as DNA, the CDR3 is TGTGCCAGCAGCCAGGCCCTACGGAACAGGGGGAACACTGAAGCTTTCTTT. V usage is TRBV4-2 and J usage is TRBJ1-1; 7 nucleotides align to TRBD1. V was pared by 3 bases and J by 1 base, with 11 bases of the junction left unmatched. Looked up from germline, CDR1 is LGHNA and CDR2 is YNFKEQ. This CDR3 is built from 17 residues.